The 24 T cell receptor beta chains given below trace back to one sample, sequenced in a study of T cell responses to AZD1222 COVID-19 vaccine. TCRdb keeps only in-frame clones here, not all; method: immunoSEQ multiplex PCR. The sample lists tens of thousands of clones, around 82% occurring once. Material: peripheral blood, obtained on day 0 of AZD1222 vaccination. The receptors were gathered from an adult in good health.

This clone occurred once. The chain uses TRBV27 and TRBJ2-1; 9 positions match TRBD2. Trimming took 4 bases from V and 5 from J; bases not matched to a gene: 3. The CDR3 spans 14 residues. From germline, CDR1 is MNHEY and CDR2 SMNVEV (reference sequence). CDR3 sequence: CASSWGGGDNEQFF. The CDR3 region has the DNA TGTGCCAGCAGTTGGGGCGGGGGGGACAATGAGCAGTTCTTC.

This clone has more than one count but fewer than ten. The chain has TRBV4-3 and TRBJ2-7; D is perhaps TRBD1 (6 bases). Germline V gives CDR1 LGHNA, CDR2 YSLEER. Trimming cost V 0 bases and J 4 bases, with 10 bases left between them. The CDR3 sequence is 14 residues long. The CDR3 spells CASSQDRTAYEQYF. The CDR3 bases are TGCGCCAGCAGCCAAGATAGGACAGCATACGAGCAGTACTTC.

The genes are TRBV11-2 and TRBJ2-7; possibly TRBD1 for D (7 bases). The CDR3 spans 16 residues. The V end was cut by 5 bases, the J end by 3 bases, with 20 bases between. Germline V gene data show CDR1 as SGHAT and CDR2 as FQNNGV. The CDR3, as DNA: TGTGCCAGCAGCCAGGGGGGCGGGCCGGCACGCTACGAGCAGTACTTC. This encodes CASSQGGGPARYEQYF.

J is TRBJ1-4 and V is TRBV4-3; tentatively, D is TRBD1 (6 bases). The V end was cut by 4 bases, the J end by 12 bases, with 15 bases between. CDR3 length: 13 residues. The germline gives CDR1 LGHNA, CDR2 YSLEER. The CDR3 region has the DNA TGCGCCAGCAGCCTTGAATTTTCAGGGGAACTGTTTTTT. Amino acids: CASSLEFSGELFF.

Only a few counts were recorded for this clone. This sample also contains other DNA sequences that code for the same CDR3. The V call is TRBV27, the J call TRBJ2-7, with D possibly called TRBD1 or TRBD2 (5 bases each). The CDR3 is 12 residues long. Germline-derived CDR1 and CDR2 are MNHEY and SMNVEV (reference sequence). V was cut by 2 bases and J by 3 bases, with 5 bases left in between. CDR3: CASSLGGYEQYF. The CDR3 bases are TGTGCCAGCAGTTTAGGGGGCTACGAGCAGTACTTC.

The J gene is TRBJ1-5, the V gene TRBV28; D is ambiguous. Germline CDR1 reads MDHEN; CDR2 reads SYDVKM. V was shortened by 7 bases and J by 12 bases, with 22 bases between the two germline ends. CDR3 length: 14 residues. Here the CDR3 DNA reads TGTGCCAGCACCCAACGGCATGGCTACGGGGACCAGCATTTT. Its translation: CASTQRHGYGDQHF.

This chain uses TRBV20-1 with TRBJ2-7; D might be TRBD2 (6 bases). Germline assignment: CDR1 DFQATT and CDR2 SNEGSKA (reference sequence). Trimming cost V 5 bases and J 1 base, with 18 bases left between them. The CDR3 consists of 15 residues. In DNA form, the CDR3 reads TGCAGTGCTGGTGGGCGGGGACCCCGTTCCTACGAGCAGTACTTC. It translates to CSAGGRGPRSYEQYF.

The CDR3 DNA reads as TGTGCCAGCAGCCCTCCGGGGGGCGACACCGGGGAGCTGTTTTTT. It specifies CASSPPGGDTGELFF. The chain carries TRBV3-1 (or the pseudogene TRBV3-2) and TRBJ2-2, with D maybe TRBD2 (7 bases). The CDR3 runs to 15 residues. V was shortened by 4 bases and J by 3 bases, with 12 bases between the two germline ends. The germline V gene has CDR1 LGHDT and CDR2 YNNKEL (reference sequence).

The V and J genes are TRBV12-3 or TRBV12-4 and TRBJ1-5, with TRBD1 as a possible D gene (5 bases). The V end lost 6 bases, the J end lost 3 bases, and 9 bases lay between the germline ends. The CDR3 runs 13 residues. CDR3 coding DNA: TGTGCCAGCAGCGGGGGGATCAATCAGCCCCAGCATTTT. Its translation: CASSGGINQPQHF.

This clone was detected only once. The CDR3 DNA follows: TGTGCCAGCAGCTTGGGATCTAGAGGAGGAAACACCATATATTTT. Its translation is CASSLGSRGGNTIYF. The V call is TRBV5-6, the J call TRBJ1-3; D call uncertain. The CDR3 spans 15 residues. With 0 bases removed from V and 4 bases from J, the gap between germline ends came to 11 bases. CDR1 SGHDT and CDR2 YYEEEE come from the germline V gene.

This rearrangement joins TRBV6-5 to TRBJ2-1; the match to TRBD2 covers 15 bases. J gave up 10 bases and V 6 bases, and 4 bases lay outside the gene matches. This CDR3 has 14 amino acids. Germline V gene data show CDR1 as MNHEY and CDR2 as SVGAGI. Written as DNA, the CDR3 is TGTGCCAGCAGCGGGACTAGCGGGGGGAGGGAGCAGTTCTTC. Encoded protein: CASSGTSGGREQFF.

This clone has just a few counts. The rearrangement uses TRBV4-2 and TRBJ1-3; unclear D gene. V dropped 1 base and J dropped 4 bases, with 20 bases sitting between them. Germline CDR1 is LGHNA and CDR2 is YNFKEQ. The CDR3 has 18 residues. CDR3 loop: CASSQAIPPRAAGNTIYF. In nucleotides, the CDR3 is TGTGCCAGCAGCCAAGCTATCCCCCCGAGGGCTGCCGGAAACACCATATATTTT.

This clone has only one observation. The chain is built from TRBV29-1 and TRBJ1-1; a possible D gene is TRBD1 (5 bases). Germline V lookup: CDR1 SQVTM, CDR2 ANQGSEA. Trimming removed 1 base at V and 0 bases at J, with 12 bases between. CDR3 length: 15 amino acids. The CDR3 is CSVEGQNVMNTEAFF. The CDR3 DNA reads as TGCAGCGTTGAAGGACAGAATGTAATGAACACTGAAGCTTTCTTT.

This rearrangement joins TRBV27 to TRBJ2-7, with 7 bases identical to TRBD2. The trim removed 3 bases at V and 2 bases at J, leaving 1 base unmatched. The CDR3 length is 13 residues. The germline CDR1 and CDR2 sequences are MNHEY and SMNVEV (reference sequence). The CDR3 sequence: CASSFAGAYEQYF. CDR3 nucleotide sequence: TGTGCCAGCAGTTTTGCGGGGGCCTACGAGCAGTACTTC.

J is TRBJ2-3 and V is TRBV11-2, with a tentative D call TRBD2 (5 bases). Germline-derived CDR1 and CDR2 are SGHAT and FQNNGV. Trimming stripped 1 base from V and 3 bases from J, with 17 bases between. This CDR3 is 17 amino acids long. The DNA for the CDR3 is TGTGCCAGCAGCTTAGGTTCTACTTCGCCGGGAACAGATACGCAGTATTTT. It codes for CASSLGSTSPGTDTQYF.

The table lists this clone with a count of one. The V call is TRBV19, the J call TRBJ2-1; D is uncertain. CDR1 and CDR2 (germline): LNHDA, SQIVND (reference sequence). The CDR3 totals 17 residues. V was pared by 1 base and J by 2 bases, with 15 bases between. The CDR3: CASSIAQGRGTYNEQFF. CDR3 coding DNA: TGTGCCAGTAGTATAGCACAAGGGCGCGGTACCTACAATGAGCAGTTCTTC.

This chain connects TRBV7-2 to TRBJ1-1; 7 positions match TRBD1. V trimming: 2 bases; J trimming: 6 bases; junction bases outside the gene matches: 3. Germline V gives CDR1 SGHTA, CDR2 FQGNSA. CDR3 length: 13 amino acids. CDR3 protein: CASSLNRGPEAFF. CDR3 sequence (DNA): TGTGCCAGCAGCTTAAACAGGGGCCCTGAAGCTTTCTTT.

The rearrangement uses TRBV4-2 and TRBJ1-5; tentatively, D is TRBD1 (5 bases). CDR3 size: 17 residues. V lost 0 bases and J lost 0, with 12 bases in between. Germline loops: CDR1 LGHNA, CDR2 YNFKEQ. The CDR3 sequence is CASSQETGPGSNQPQHF. Here the CDR3 DNA reads TGTGCCAGCAGCCAAGAAACAGGCCCGGGTAGCAATCAGCCCCAGCATTTT.

The rearrangement joins TRBV6-5 to TRBJ2-2; 7 nucleotides agree with TRBD1. Germline CDR1 reads MNHEY; CDR2 reads SVGAGI. V gave up 6 bases and J gave up 5 bases; unmatched junction bases: 6. The CDR3 is 14 residues long. The CDR3 protein is CASSRDRRTGELFF. The CDR3 DNA sequence: TGTGCCAGCAGCCGGGACAGAAGAACCGGGGAGCTGTTTTTT.

This clone was seen only once. V usage is TRBV19 and J usage is TRBJ2-1; TRBD1 or TRBD2 may be the D gene (6 bases each). Germline values: CDR1 LNHDA, CDR2 SQIVND (reference sequence). This CDR3 has 14 amino acids. Trimming stripped 3 bases from V and 10 bases from J, with 16 bases between. CDR3: CASSIKSGAPEQFF. The CDR3 DNA is TGTGCCAGTAGTATTAAGTCGGGGGCCCCAGAGCAGTTCTTC.

The chain combines TRBV5-1 with TRBJ1-6; possible D gene TRBD1, 6 bases. V was shortened by 4 bases and J by 10 bases, with 21 bases between the two germline ends. This CDR3 region has 16 residues. Germline lookup yields CDR1 SGHRS and CDR2 YFSETQ. The CDR3 DNA reads TGCGCCAGCAGCCTCGGAGGGGGGGAGGTGTACTCACCCCTCCACTTT. This gives the protein CASSLGGGEVYSPLHF.

V usage is TRBV14 and J usage is TRBJ2-1, with D unclear. V was trimmed by 3 bases and J by 8 bases, leaving 11 bases between them. This CDR3 is 13 amino acids long. In germline, CDR1 is SGHDN, CDR2 FVKESK. The CDR3 here is CASSQILGDEQFF. DNA of the CDR3: TGTGCCAGCAGCCAGATTCTGGGCGATGAGCAGTTCTTC.

The chain has TRBV27 and TRBJ1-3; the match to TRBD1 covers 9 bases. This CDR3 spans 15 amino acids. Trimming took 6 bases from V and 4 from J; bases not matched to a gene: 7. CDR1 and CDR2 from the germline V gene are MNHEY and SMNVEV (reference sequence). The CDR3 is CASRAGTGTGNTIYF. DNA of the CDR3: TGTGCCAGCAGGGCCGGGACAGGGACCGGAAACACCATATATTTT.

This clone has just one count. The chain has TRBV7-3 and TRBJ2-7; TRBD1 aligns across 9 bases. Germline CDR1 and CDR2: SGHTA and FQGTGA. The length of the CDR3 is 14 residues. The V and J ends lost 5 bases and 4 bases, in that order; junction bases with no gene match: 6. The CDR3 sequence: CASSPGTGTYEQYF. The CDR3 region has the DNA TGTGCCAGCAGCCCCGGGACAGGGACATACGAGCAGTACTTC.